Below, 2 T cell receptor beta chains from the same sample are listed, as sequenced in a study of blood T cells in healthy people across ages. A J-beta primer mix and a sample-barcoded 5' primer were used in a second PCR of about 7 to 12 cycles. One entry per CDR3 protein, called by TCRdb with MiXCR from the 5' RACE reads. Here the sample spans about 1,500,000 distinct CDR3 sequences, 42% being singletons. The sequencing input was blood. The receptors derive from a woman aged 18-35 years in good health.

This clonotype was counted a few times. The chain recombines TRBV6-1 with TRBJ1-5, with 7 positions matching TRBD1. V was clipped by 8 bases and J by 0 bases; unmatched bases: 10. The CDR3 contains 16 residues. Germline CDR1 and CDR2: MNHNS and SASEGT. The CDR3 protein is CASGLWGQNSNQPQHF. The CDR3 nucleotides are TGTGCCAGCGGGCTCTGGGGACAGAATAGCAATCAGCCCCAGCATTTT.

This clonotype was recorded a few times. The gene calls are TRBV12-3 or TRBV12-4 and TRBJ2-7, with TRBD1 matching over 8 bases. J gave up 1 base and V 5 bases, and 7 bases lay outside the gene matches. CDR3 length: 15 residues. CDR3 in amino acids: CASSARGDRSYEQYF. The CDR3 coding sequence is TGTGCCAGCAGTGCTAGAGGGGACAGGTCCTACGAGCAGTACTTC.